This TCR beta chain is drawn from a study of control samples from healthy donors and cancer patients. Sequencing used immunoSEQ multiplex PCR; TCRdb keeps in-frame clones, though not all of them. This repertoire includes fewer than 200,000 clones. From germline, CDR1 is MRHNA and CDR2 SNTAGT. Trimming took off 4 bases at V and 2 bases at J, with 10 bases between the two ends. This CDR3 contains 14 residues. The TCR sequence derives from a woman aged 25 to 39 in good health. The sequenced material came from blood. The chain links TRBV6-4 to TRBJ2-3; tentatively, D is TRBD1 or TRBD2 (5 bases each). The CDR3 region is CASSGGDPTDTQYF. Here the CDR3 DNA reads TGTGCCAGCAGTGGAGGGGATCCCACAGATACGCAGTATTTT.